The 19 T cell receptor beta chains listed next were all sequenced from one sample in a study of cytomegalovirus exposure and HLA in healthy donors. The PCR used 60 Vbeta and 13 Jbeta primers. Data came from immunoSEQ multiplex PCR; TCRdb stores just in-frame clones and leaves some out. The sample records about 140,000 clones, approximately 86% being singletons. Sequences were obtained from PBMCs. These receptors were taken from a woman aged 40 to 50 in good health and CMV-seronegative.

The CDR3 DNA follows: TGTGCCAGCAGTTTATCGATAGCGGGAGCGGGTGAGCAGTTCTTC. It translates to CASSLSIAGAGEQFF. This chain uses TRBV27 with TRBJ2-1, with 9 bases that match TRBD2. J gave up 9 bases and V 0 bases, and 6 bases lay outside the gene matches. The germline V gene has CDR1 MNHEY and CDR2 SMNVEV (reference sequence). CDR3 length: 15 amino acids.

J is TRBJ1-2 and V is TRBV29-1; 7 positions match TRBD1. With V trimmed by 7 bases and J by 3 bases, 14 bases remained unmatched. Germline V gene lookup returns CDR1 SQVTM and CDR2 ANQGSEA. The CDR3 consists of 15 residues. The CDR3 region is CSGVDYRGGDYGYTF. For the CDR3, the DNA is TGCAGCGGCGTCGATTACAGGGGCGGGGACTATGGCTACACCTTC.

V and J are TRBV4-1 and TRBJ1-1; D possibly corresponds to TRBD1 (5 bases). The CDR3 loop spans 17 amino acids. Germline values: CDR1 MGHRA, CDR2 YSYEKL. V lost 4 bases and J lost 3, with 21 bases in between. The CDR3 DNA sequence: TGCGCCAGCAGCCCTCAGGGCACGCGGGGTCGTTACACTGAAGCTTTCTTT. Protein sequence: CASSPQGTRGRYTEAFF.

The gene calls are TRBV28 and TRBJ1-1; 7 bases fit TRBD1. The V segment lost 8 bases and the J segment 6 bases; nucleotides outside the gene matches: 9. Germline V gene lookup returns CDR1 MDHEN and CDR2 SYDVKM. The CDR3 consists of 13 residues. The CDR3 coding sequence is TGTGCCAGCGGTCCACAGGGGCTATCTGAAGCTTTCTTT. Its protein product is CASGPQGLSEAFF.

This chain joins TRBV29-1 and TRBJ2-2; D gene unclear. Per germline, CDR1 SQVTM and CDR2 ANQGSEA. Trimming pared 5 bases from V and 6 bases from J, leaving 16 bases between. The CDR3 loop spans 14 amino acids. In DNA form, the CDR3 reads TGCAGCGTTATGTTTCTCCGGGTTTCCGGGGAGCTGTTTTTT. Protein: CSVMFLRVSGELFF.

This clone is a singleton in its sample. This rearrangement joins TRBV7-2 to TRBJ2-1; 13 nucleotides line up with TRBD2. V was clipped by 5 bases and J by 1 base; unmatched bases: 5. The CDR3 contains 17 residues. In germline, CDR1 is SGHTA, CDR2 FQGNSA. The DNA of the CDR3 is TGTGCCAGCAGCCCTCGGACTAGCGGGAGTTCCTACAATGAGCAGTTCTTC. Protein: CASSPRTSGSSYNEQFF.

This chain links TRBV7-2 with TRBJ2-7; 8 bases align to TRBD1. The CDR3 is made up of 15 amino acids. The junction had 6 bases not matched to a gene; V was cut back by 1 base and J by 4 bases. From germline, CDR1 is SGHTA and CDR2 FQGNSA. This chain's CDR3 is CASSLDQGQVYEQYF. CDR3 bases: TGTGCCAGCAGCTTAGACCAGGGACAGGTATACGAGCAGTACTTC.

V gene TRBV7-8 combines with J gene TRBJ2-7, with D possibly being TRBD1 (5 bases). V lost 5 bases, J lost 2 bases, and 13 bases lay in between. Per germline, CDR1 SGHVS and CDR2 FQNEAQ. This CDR3 has 14 residues. This CDR3 is CASSRVDTAYEQYF. CDR3 nucleotide sequence: TGTGCCAGCAGCCGAGTGGACACAGCCTACGAGCAGTACTTC. The full variable domain, in which reference TRBV7-8 and TRBJ2-7 provide the parts outside the CDR3, is GAGVSQSPRYKVAKRGQDVALRCDPISGHVSLFWYQQALGQGPEFLTYFQNEAQLDKSGLPSDRFFAERPEGSVSTLKIQRTQQEDSAVYLCASSRVDTAYEQYFGPGTRLTVT.

V and J are TRBV7-2 and TRBJ2-3; D gene uncertain. CDR3 length: 12 residues. Germline V lookup: CDR1 SGHTA, CDR2 FQGNSA. Trimming removed 2 bases from V and 5 bases from J, with 5 bases in between. The DNA for the CDR3 is TGTGCCAGCAGCTTATTCCGAGATACGCAGTATTTT. Translating it yields CASSLFRDTQYF. Filled out from reference TRBV7-2 and TRBJ2-3, the complete variable domain reads GAGVSQSPSNKVTEKGKDVELRCDPISGHTALYWYRQSLGQGLEFLIYFQGNSAPDKSGLPSDRFSAERTGGSVSTLTIQRTQQEDSAVYLCASSLFRDTQYFGPGTRLTVL.

This clone occurred once. The rearrangement joins TRBV18 to TRBJ2-1; 9 bases are a match to TRBD2. The CDR3 covers 15 residues. Germline V gives CDR1 KGHSH, CDR2 LQKENI. J lost 7 bases, V lost 2 bases, and 6 bases had no gene match. CDR3 region: CASSPTSGRMNEQFF. The CDR3 coding sequence is TGTGCCAGCTCACCAACCAGCGGGAGGATGAATGAGCAGTTCTTC. The variable domain in full, completed from reference TRBV18 and TRBJ2-1, reads NAGVMQNPRHLVRRRGQEARLRCSPMKGHSHVYWYRQLPEEGLKFMVYLQKENIIDESGMPKERFSAEFPKEGPSILRIQQVVRGDSAAYFCASSPTSGRMNEQFFGPGTRLTVL.

The chain has TRBV21-1 and TRBJ2-3; the D call in the table, TRBD2, was not verified against the DNA. TRBV21-1 is recorded as a pseudogene. This CDR3 has 12 amino acids. The CDR3 DNA sequence: TGTGCCAGCAGCCACCCTATCGGTACGCAGTATTTT. Translation gives CASSHPIGTQYF.

CDR3 in amino acids: CASSLLSNTGELFF. In DNA, the CDR3 is TGCGCCAGCAGCTTGTTGTCAAACACCGGGGAGCTGTTTTTT. The V gene is TRBV5-1, the J gene TRBJ2-2; D call uncertain. Germline-derived CDR1 and CDR2 are SGHRS and YFSETQ. Deletions cut 1 base from V and 2 bases from J, with 6 bases between. This CDR3 has 14 residues.

The chain has TRBV7-8 and TRBJ2-7; a possible D gene is TRBD1 (5 bases). Germline assignment: CDR1 SGHVS and CDR2 FQNEAQ. Trimming took off 1 base at V and 6 bases at J, with 13 bases between the two ends. This CDR3 spans 14 amino acids. DNA of the CDR3: TGTGCCAGCAGCTTAGGACAGTTGGTAGGCGAGCAGTACTTC. Its protein is CASSLGQLVGEQYF.

This chain connects TRBV5-5 to TRBJ2-5, with TRBD1 matching over 7 bases. Trimming at V came to 2 bases and at J to 4 bases, leaving 11 bases not matched to a gene. This CDR3 is 16 amino acids long. Germline values: CDR1 SGHKS, CDR2 YYEKEE (reference sequence). CDR3 nucleotides: TGTGCCAGCAGCTTTTACCCAGGGGGTTTTGCAGAGACCCAGTACTTC. Amino acid sequence: CASSFYPGGFAETQYF.

V is TRBV6-1 and J is TRBJ1-2, with a possible D match to TRBD1 (6 bases). V lost 8 bases, J lost 0 bases, and 13 bases lay in between. The CDR3 is 14 amino acids. Germline V gives CDR1 MNHNS, CDR2 SASEGT. CDR3 nucleotides: TGTGCCAGCGCTTGGACAGAAACTAACTATGGCTACACCTTC. Translated, it gives CASAWTETNYGYTF.

The rearrangement joins TRBV5-4 to TRBJ1-1, with D unresolved. V was trimmed by 3 bases and J by 1 base, leaving 13 bases between them. This CDR3 is 15 amino acids long. Germline CDR1 and CDR2: SGHNT and YYREEE (reference sequence). This chain's CDR3 is CASSSTLAGNTEAFF. The CDR3 nucleotides are TGTGCCAGCAGCTCGACACTGGCAGGGAACACTGAAGCTTTCTTT.

This clone is a singleton in its sample. The chain combines TRBV9 with TRBJ1-2; D gene unclear. V was pared by 0 bases and J by 8 bases, with 11 bases between. The CDR3 length is 13 residues. Germline CDR1 is SGDLS and CDR2 is YYNGEE. Written as DNA, the CDR3 is TGTGCCAGCAGCGTAGATCATACGGGGGGCTACACCTTC. This codes for CASSVDHTGGYTF.

CDR3 residues: CASRISGRNTGELFF. CDR3 DNA: TGTGCCAGCAGAATTAGCGGGAGGAACACCGGGGAGCTGTTTTTT. This chain connects TRBV7-6 to TRBJ2-2; 9 nucleotides line up with TRBD2. The CDR3 has 15 residues. Germline CDR1 and CDR2: SGHVS and FNYEAQ. V shed 6 bases and J 1 base; nucleotides not matched to a gene: 3.

This chain joins TRBV10-3 and TRBJ2-2; TRBD2 aligns across 10 bases. The trim removed 3 bases at V and 4 bases at J, leaving 2 bases unmatched. Germline V lookup: CDR1 ENHRY, CDR2 SYGVKD. There are 15 residues in the CDR3. The DNA of the CDR3 is TGTGCCATCAGTGATAGGACTAGCGGCACCGGGGAGCTGTTTTTT. It is translated as CAISDRTSGTGELFF.